Given below is one TCR beta chain in context. Profiling relied on immunoSEQ multiplex PCR, and the TCRdb table lists in-frame clones only, not all of them. The sample includes around 200,000 clones, 83% of them seen just once. This sample stems from a study of blood T cell repertoires in COVID-19. This CDR3 is built from 19 residues. V lost 0 bases and J lost 8; bases outside the gene matches: 21. Germline V gene lookup returns CDR1 SQVTM and CDR2 ANQGSEA. This clonotype was obtained from a woman aged 40 to 55 with active or convalescent COVID-19. The sample was peripheral blood. The J gene is TRBJ2-7, the V gene TRBV29-1, with 11 bases fitting TRBD2. CDR3 loop: CSVEERGVRVTSGRIKQYF. CDR3 nucleotide sequence: TGCAGCGTTGAAGAAAGGGGGGTTCGGGTTACTAGCGGGAGAATTAAGCAGTACTTC.